This T cell receptor (beta chain) was captured in a study of CD8 T cells in Susac syndrome. The CDR3 extends over 13 amino acids. Germline CDR1 and CDR2: SNHLY and FYNNEI. The germline V and J ends were trimmed by 6 bases and 7 bases, with 13 bases remaining between them. An amount of RNA that ranged from roughly 0.45 to 1 ug was reverse transcribed with random hexamers. TCRdb reprocessed the immunoSEQ multiplex PCR reads via MiXCR and lists one record per CDR3 protein. This sample carries 74,000 or so distinct CDR3 sequences, approximately 94% of them seen once, and the ten largest clones take around 0.57%.

Sequencing was done on a sample of CD4+ T cells from PBMCs. V usage is TRBV2 and J usage is TRBJ2-1; D is unclear. The TCR comes from a human donor with Susac syndrome. The CDR3 sequence is CASRANLGNEQFF. The CDR3 bases are TGTGCCAGCAGGGCCAACCTAGGGAATGAGCAGTTCTTC.